The entry below describes one T cell receptor beta chain. As processed by the authors: Researchers report that nucleated cell counts were estimated from reference gene primer amplification. Method: immunoSEQ multiplex PCR; TCRdb's copy keeps in-frame clones and lacks some. The V and J calls and clone size are taken from that table; D and trimming were inferred from the DNA. The data hold approximately 84,000 clones, with around 90% observed a single time. This entry is derived from a study of blood T cell repertoires in COVID-19. Study information: Specimens from acute and convalescent COVID-19 originated in the United States, Italy and Spain.

Germline V gene data show CDR1 as LNHDA and CDR2 as SQIVND (reference sequence). V was shortened by 7 bases and J by 2 bases, with 15 bases between the two germline ends. This CDR3 spans 15 amino acids. J is TRBJ1-5 and V is TRBV19; tentative D call: TRBD1 (5 bases). Specimen: peripheral blood. This TCR was sampled from a human donor with active COVID-19. The donor label of this sample is uncertain. The CDR3 is CASNPRVFGNQPQHF. The CDR3 DNA reads as TGTGCCAGTAACCCCAGGGTCTTTGGCAATCAGCCCCAGCATTTT.